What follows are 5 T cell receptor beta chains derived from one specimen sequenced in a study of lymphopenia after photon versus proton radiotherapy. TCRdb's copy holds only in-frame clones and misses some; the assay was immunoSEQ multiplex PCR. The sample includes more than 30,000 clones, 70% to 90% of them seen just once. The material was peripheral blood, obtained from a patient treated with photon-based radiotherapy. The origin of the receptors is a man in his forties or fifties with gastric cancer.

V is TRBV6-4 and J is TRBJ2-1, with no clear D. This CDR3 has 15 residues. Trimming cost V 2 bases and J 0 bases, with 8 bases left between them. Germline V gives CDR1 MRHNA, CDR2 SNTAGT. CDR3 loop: CASSDDPSSYNEQFF. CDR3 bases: TGTGCCAGCAGTGACGATCCCAGCTCCTACAATGAGCAGTTCTTC.

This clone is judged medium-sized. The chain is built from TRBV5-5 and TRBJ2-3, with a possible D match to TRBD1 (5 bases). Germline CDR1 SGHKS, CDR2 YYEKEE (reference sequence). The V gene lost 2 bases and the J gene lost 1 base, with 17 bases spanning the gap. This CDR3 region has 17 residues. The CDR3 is CASSLLPWGVGTDTQYF. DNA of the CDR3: TGTGCCAGCAGCTTATTACCCTGGGGCGTAGGCACAGATACGCAGTATTTT.

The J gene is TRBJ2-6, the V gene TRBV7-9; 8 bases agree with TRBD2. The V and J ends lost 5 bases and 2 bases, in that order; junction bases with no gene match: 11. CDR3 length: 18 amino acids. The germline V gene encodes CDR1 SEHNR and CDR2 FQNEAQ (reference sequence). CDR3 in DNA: TGTGCCAGCAGCGAAGCGGGGGTCGGAGGTCCTGGGGCCAACGTCCTGACTTTC. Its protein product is CASSEAGVGGPGANVLTF.

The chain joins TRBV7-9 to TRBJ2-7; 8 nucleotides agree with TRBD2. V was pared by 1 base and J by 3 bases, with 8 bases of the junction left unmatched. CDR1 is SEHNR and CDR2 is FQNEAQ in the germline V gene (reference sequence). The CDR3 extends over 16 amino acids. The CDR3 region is CASSLEFWREDYEQYF. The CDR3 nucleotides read TGTGCCAGCAGCTTAGAATTCTGGCGGGAGGACTACGAGCAGTACTTC.

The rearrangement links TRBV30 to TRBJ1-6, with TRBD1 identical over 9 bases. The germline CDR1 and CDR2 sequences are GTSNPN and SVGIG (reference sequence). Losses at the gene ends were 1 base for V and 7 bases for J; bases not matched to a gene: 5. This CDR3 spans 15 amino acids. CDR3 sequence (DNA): TGTGCCTGGAGTGCATCCGGGACAGGGAATTCACCCCTCCACTTT. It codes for CAWSASGTGNSPLHF. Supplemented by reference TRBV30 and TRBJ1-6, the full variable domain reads SQTIHQWPATLVQPVGSPLSLECTVEGTSNPNLYWYRQAAGRGLQLLFYSVGIGQISSEVPQNLSASRPQDRQFILSSKKLLLSDSGFYLCAWSASGTGNSPLHFGNGTRLTVT.